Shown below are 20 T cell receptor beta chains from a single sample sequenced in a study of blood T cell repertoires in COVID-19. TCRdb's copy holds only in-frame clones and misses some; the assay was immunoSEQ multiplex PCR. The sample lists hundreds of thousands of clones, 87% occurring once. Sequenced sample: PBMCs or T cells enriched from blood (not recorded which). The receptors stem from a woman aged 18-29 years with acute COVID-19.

CDR3 sequence reads: CASGLDGGYEQYF. Written as DNA, the CDR3 is TGTGCTAGTGGTTTGGATGGCGGCTACGAGCAGTACTTC. The gene calls are TRBV12-5 and TRBJ2-7; D unresolved. The length of the CDR3 is 13 residues. The germline V gene has CDR1 LGHNT and CDR2 FRNRAP. V shed 1 base and J shed 3 bases, with 7 bases lying between them.

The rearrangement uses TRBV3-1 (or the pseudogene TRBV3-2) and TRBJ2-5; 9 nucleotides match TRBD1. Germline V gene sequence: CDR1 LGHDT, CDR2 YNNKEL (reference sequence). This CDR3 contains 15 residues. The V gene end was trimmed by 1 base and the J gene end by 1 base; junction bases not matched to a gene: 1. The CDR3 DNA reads TGTGCCAGCAGCCAAGCGGGACAGGGCCAAGAGACCCAGTACTTC. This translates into CASSQAGQGQETQYF.

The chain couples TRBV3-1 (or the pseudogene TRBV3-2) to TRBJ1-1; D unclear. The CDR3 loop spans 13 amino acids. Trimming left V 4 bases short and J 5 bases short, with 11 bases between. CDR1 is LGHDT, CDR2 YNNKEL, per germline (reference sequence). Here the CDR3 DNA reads TGTGCCAGCAGCCCAGGCAGGTTTACTGAAGCTTTCTTT. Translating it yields CASSPGRFTEAFF.

Written as DNA, the CDR3 is TGTGCCAGCAGTTACTCGTCCAGGGGACCAACCTACGAGCAGTACTTC. The encoded protein is CASSYSSRGPTYEQYF. The chain uses TRBV6-5 and TRBJ2-7; D is perhaps TRBD1 (6 bases). Germline V gives CDR1 MNHEY, CDR2 SVGAGI. The CDR3 has 16 residues. Trimming took off 0 bases at V and 2 bases at J, with 14 bases between the two ends.

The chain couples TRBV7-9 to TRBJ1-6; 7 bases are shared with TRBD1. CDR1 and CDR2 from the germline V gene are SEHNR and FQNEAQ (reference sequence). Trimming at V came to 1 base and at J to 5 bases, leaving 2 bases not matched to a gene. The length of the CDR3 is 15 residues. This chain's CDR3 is CASSLGGTDNSPLHF. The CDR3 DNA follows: TGTGCCAGCAGCTTAGGTGGGACAGATAATTCACCCCTCCACTTT.

As DNA, the CDR3 is TGTGCCAGCAGCATCTCCGGGACAGGGATAGAGACCCAGTACTTC. It is translated as CASSISGTGIETQYF. This chain joins TRBV7-9 and TRBJ2-5; 9 bases line up with TRBD1. Germline lookup yields CDR1 SEHNR and CDR2 FQNEAQ (reference sequence). This CDR3 is 15 amino acids long. V lost 5 bases and J lost 4; bases outside the gene matches: 8.

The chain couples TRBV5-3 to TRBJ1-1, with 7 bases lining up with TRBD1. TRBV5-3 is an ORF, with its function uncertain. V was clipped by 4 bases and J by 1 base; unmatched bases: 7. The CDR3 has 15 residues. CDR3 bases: TGTGCCAGAAGCCCGACCGGACAGGAGAACACTGAAGCTTTCTTT. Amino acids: CARSPTGQENTEAFF.

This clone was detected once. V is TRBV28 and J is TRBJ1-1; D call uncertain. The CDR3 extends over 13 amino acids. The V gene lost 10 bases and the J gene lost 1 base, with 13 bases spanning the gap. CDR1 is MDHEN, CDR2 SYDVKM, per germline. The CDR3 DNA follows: TGTGCCACCTCTTTCGTAGAGAACACTGAAGCTTTCTTT. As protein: CATSFVENTEAFF.

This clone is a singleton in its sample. The CDR3: CASSMYRGDQPQHF. CDR3 sequence (DNA): TGTGCCAGCAGTATGTACAGGGGGGATCAGCCCCAGCATTTT. The chain is built from TRBV27 and TRBJ1-5; TRBD1 matches 8 bases. The germline CDR1 and CDR2 sequences are MNHEY and SMNVEV (reference sequence). The J segment lost 5 bases and the V segment lost 5 bases, leaving 5 bases of the junction unmatched. The CDR3 runs 14 residues.

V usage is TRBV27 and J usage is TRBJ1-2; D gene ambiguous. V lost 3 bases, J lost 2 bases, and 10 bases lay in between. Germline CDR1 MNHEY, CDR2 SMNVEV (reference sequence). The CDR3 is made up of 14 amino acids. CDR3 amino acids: CASSLNTLNYGYTF. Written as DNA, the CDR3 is TGTGCCAGCAGTTTGAATACACTAAACTATGGCTACACCTTC.

This CDR3 is CAISSKTRQPVSGANVLTF. The CDR3 DNA reads as TGTGCCATCAGCAGCAAAACTCGACAGCCGGTCTCTGGGGCCAACGTCCTGACTTTC. This chain connects TRBV10-3 to TRBJ2-6, with D tentatively TRBD1 (5 bases). The CDR3 spans 19 residues. Germline V gene sequence: CDR1 ENHRY, CDR2 SYGVKD. V shed 6 bases and J shed 0 bases, with 21 bases lying between them.

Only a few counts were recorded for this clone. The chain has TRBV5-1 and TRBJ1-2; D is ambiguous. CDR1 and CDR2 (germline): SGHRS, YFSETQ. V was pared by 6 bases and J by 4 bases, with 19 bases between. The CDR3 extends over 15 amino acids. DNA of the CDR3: TGCGCCAGCACCAACTGGGGTCGGGGAGGCTATGGCTACACCTTC. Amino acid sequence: CASTNWGRGGYGYTF.

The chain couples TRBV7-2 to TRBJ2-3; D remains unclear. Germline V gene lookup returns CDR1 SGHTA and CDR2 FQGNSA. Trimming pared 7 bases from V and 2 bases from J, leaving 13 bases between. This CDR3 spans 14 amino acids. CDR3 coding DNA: TGTGCCAGCACCCCTAGAGGTTTCACAGATACGCAGTATTTT. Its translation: CASTPRGFTDTQYF.

CDR3 loop: CASSLLQAGKTRTGELFF. CDR3 DNA sequence: TGTGCCAGCAGCTTATTACAAGCGGGAAAGACTCGCACCGGGGAGCTGTTTTTT. The chain couples TRBV7-2 to TRBJ2-2, with 7 bases that match TRBD2. V gave up 2 bases and J gave up 4 bases; unmatched junction bases: 13. The CDR3 has 18 amino acids. Germline V gene sequence: CDR1 SGHTA, CDR2 FQGNSA.

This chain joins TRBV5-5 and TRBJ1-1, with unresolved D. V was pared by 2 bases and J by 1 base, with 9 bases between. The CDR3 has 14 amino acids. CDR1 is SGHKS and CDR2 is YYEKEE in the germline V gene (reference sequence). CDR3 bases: TGTGCCAGCAGCTTCATCGGAGAGAACACTGAAGCTTTCTTT. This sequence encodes CASSFIGENTEAFF.

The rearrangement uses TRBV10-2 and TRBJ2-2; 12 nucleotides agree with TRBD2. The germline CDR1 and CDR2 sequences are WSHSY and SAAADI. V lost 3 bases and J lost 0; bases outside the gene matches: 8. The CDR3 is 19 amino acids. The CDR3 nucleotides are TGCGCCAGCAGTGACCCGACTAGCGGGGGACTCGCGAACACCGGGGAGCTGTTTTTT. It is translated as CASSDPTSGGLANTGELFF.

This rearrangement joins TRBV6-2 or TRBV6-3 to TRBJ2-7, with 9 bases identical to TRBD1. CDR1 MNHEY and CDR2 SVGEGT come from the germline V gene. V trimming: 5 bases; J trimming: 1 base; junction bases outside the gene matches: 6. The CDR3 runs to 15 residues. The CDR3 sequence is CASSAPGQGSYEQYF. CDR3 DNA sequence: TGTGCCAGCAGTGCACCGGGACAGGGTTCCTACGAGCAGTACTTC.

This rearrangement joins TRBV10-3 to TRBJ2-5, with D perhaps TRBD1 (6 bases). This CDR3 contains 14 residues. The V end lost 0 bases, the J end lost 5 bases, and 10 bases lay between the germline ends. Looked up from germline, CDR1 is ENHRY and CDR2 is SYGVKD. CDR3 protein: CAISESLDSETQYF. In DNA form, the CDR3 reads TGTGCCATCAGTGAGTCCCTGGACAGCGAGACCCAGTACTTC.

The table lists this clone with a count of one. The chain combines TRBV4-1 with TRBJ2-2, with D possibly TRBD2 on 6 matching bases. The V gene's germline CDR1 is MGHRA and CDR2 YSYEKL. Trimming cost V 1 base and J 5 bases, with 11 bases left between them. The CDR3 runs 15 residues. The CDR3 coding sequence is TGCGCCAGCAGCCAAGTCGTGGGGAGGACCGGGGAGCTGTTTTTT. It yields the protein CASSQVVGRTGELFF.

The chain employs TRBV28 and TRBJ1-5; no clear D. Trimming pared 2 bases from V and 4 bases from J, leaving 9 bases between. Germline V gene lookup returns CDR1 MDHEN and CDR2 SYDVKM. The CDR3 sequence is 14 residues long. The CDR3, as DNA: TGTGCCAGCAGTTTACCCTCACAGAATCAGCCCCAGCATTTT. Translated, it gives CASSLPSQNQPQHF.